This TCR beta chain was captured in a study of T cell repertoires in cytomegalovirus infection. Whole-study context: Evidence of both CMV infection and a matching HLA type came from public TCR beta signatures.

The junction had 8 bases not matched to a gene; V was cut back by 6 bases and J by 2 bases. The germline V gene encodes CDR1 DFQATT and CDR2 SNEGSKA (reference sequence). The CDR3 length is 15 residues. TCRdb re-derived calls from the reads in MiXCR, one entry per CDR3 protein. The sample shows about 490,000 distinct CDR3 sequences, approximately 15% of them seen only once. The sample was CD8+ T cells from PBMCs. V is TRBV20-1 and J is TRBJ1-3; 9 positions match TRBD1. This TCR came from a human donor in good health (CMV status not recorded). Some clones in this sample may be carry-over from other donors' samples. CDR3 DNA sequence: TGCAGTGCGGGACGGACAGGGGCAGCTGGAAACACCATATATTTT. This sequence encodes CSAGRTGAAGNTIYF.